The rows below give T cell receptor beta chains drawn from one sample of a study of OX40 agonist ivuxolimab in advanced cancers. Method: immunoSEQ multiplex PCR; TCRdb's copy keeps in-frame clones and lacks some. The sample includes approximately 84,000 clones, roughly 92% of them seen just once. The source was CD4+ or CD8+ T cells sorted from blood, collected in a trial of the OX40 agonist ivuxolimab. All receptors come from an adult with an advanced solid tumor such as melanoma, head and neck, liver or kidney cancer. CDR3s include the opening cysteine and the closing phenylalanine or tryptophan. D genes are given only for firm matches. Some rows have no size entry. The others give once, few or many, or a class for an expanded clone.

TRBV5-4	TRBJ2-7	.	.	CASSFSPYEQYF	TGTGCCAGCAGCTTCTCTCCCTACGAGCAGTACTTC
TRBV6-1	TRBJ2-7	.	TRBD2	CASSVGLARDEQYF	TGTGCCAGCAGTGTGGGACTAGCAAGGGACGAGCAGTACTTC
TRBV7-9	TRBJ2-7	.	TRBD2	CASRPAGGPWEQYF	TGTGCCAGCAGGCCAGCGGGAGGGCCTTGGGAGCAGTACTTC
TRBV13	TRBJ2-1	.	.	CASSLDPDYNEQFF	TGTGCCAGCAGCTTAGACCCCGACTACAATGAGCAGTTCTTC
TRBV19	TRBJ2-5	.	.	CASSIAGVPQETQYF	TGTGCCAGTAGTATAGCCGGAGTCCCACAAGAGACCCAGTACTTC
TRBV9	TRBJ2-1	.	.	CASSGGANNEQFF	TGTGCCAGCTCCGGGGGTGCCAACAATGAGCAGTTCTTC
TRBV29-1	TRBJ1-2	.	TRBD1	CSVVLDGTAYGYTF	TGCAGCGTTGTACTTGACGGGACAGCCTATGGCTACACCTTC
TRBV6-5	TRBJ2-3	.	TRBD1	CASSYSNRGYTDTQYF	TGTGCCAGCAGTTACTCGAACAGGGGGTACACAGATACGCAGTATTTT
TRBV30	TRBJ1-2	.	.	CAWSVRPDYGYTF	TGTGCCTGGAGTGTACGGCCAGATTATGGCTACACCTTC
TRBV4-1	TRBJ1-2	few	.	CASSQALTGSYGYTF	TGCGCCAGCAGCCAAGCCCTAACGGGCTCCTATGGCTACACCTTC
TRBV5-1	TRBJ2-7	.	.	CASSSTGTVYEQYF	TGCGCCAGCAGCTCGACCGGGACGGTCTACGAGCAGTACTTC
TRBV5-1	TRBJ2-7	.	.	CASSPGGGRPTPSYEQYF	TGCGCCAGCAGCCCCGGGGGCGGTCGCCCTACCCCCTCCTACGAGCAGTACTTC
TRBV4-1	TRBJ2-2	medium-sized	TRBD2	CASSQETSGGTGELFF	TGCGCCAGCAGCCAAGAAACTAGCGGGGGCACCGGGGAGCTGTTTTTT
TRBV2	TRBJ2-4	.	TRBD2	CASRVGRGGSGNIQYF	TGTGCCAGCAGGGTAGGGCGGGGCGGGAGTGGGAACATTCAGTACTTC
TRBV7-8	TRBJ2-1	.	TRBD2	CASSSGTSGRGEQFF	TGTGCCAGCAGCTCCGGGACTAGCGGGAGGGGTGAGCAGTTCTTC
TRBV6-5	TRBJ2-2	once	.	CASSYSRGETGELFF	TGTGCCAGCAGTTACTCAAGGGGGGAAACCGGGGAGCTGTTTTTT
TRBV27	TRBJ2-7	.	TRBD1	CASSLGQGVFEYEQYF	TGTGCCAGCAGTTTAGGGCAGGGGGTCTTTGAATACGAGCAGTACTTC
TRBV5-4	TRBJ1-1	.	.	CASSLEARLNTEAFF	TGTGCCAGCAGCTTGGAGGCGAGGTTGAACACTGAAGCTTTCTTT
TRBV4-1	TRBJ1-1	.	TRBD1	CASSPFGQGNTEAFF	TGCGCCAGCAGCCCCTTTGGACAGGGGAACACTGAAGCTTTCTTT
TRBV5-5	TRBJ1-5	.	.	CASSLRGYSNQPQHF	TGTGCCAGCAGCTTGAGAGGTTATAGCAATCAGCCCCAGCATTTT
TRBV2	TRBJ2-7	.	.	CASSGPSYEQYF	TGTGCCAGCAGTGGGCCTTCCTACGAGCAGTACTTC
TRBV15	TRBJ1-1	.	.	CATSRVKLNTEAFF	TGTGCCACCAGCAGAGTTAAACTGAACACTGAAGCTTTCTTT
TRBV19	TRBJ2-3	.	TRBD1	CASSIGGDRGGRTQYF	TGTGCCAGTAGTATAGGAGGGGACAGGGGAGGTAGGACGCAGTATTTT
TRBV18	TRBJ1-2	.	.	CASSPDDGYGYTF	TGTGCCAGCTCACCAGATGACGGGTATGGCTACACCTTC
TRBV28	TRBJ1-5	.	.	CASSLYAGLGQPQHF	TGTGCCAGCAGTTTATATGCGGGTCTAGGCCAGCCCCAGCATTTT
TRBV27	TRBJ2-7	.	TRBD1	CASSLTGGADEQYF	TGTGCCAGCAGTCTCACAGGGGGCGCGGACGAGCAGTACTTC
TRBV4-1	TRBJ1-5	.	.	CASSSTAINQPQHF	TGCGCCAGCTCGTCGACAGCGATCAATCAGCCCCAGCATTTT
TRBV6-6	TRBJ2-7	.	.	CASSSSGSYEQYF	TGTGCCAGCAGTTCTTCAGGGTCCTACGAGCAGTACTTC
TRBV11-2	TRBJ2-1	.	TRBD2	CASRIRREGQNNEQFF	TGTGCCAGCAGGATTCGGCGGGAGGGCCAAAACAATGAGCAGTTCTTC
TRBV4-3	TRBJ2-7	.	.	CASSQGTSTAYEQYF	TGCGCCAGCAGCCAAGGGACTTCCACAGCCTACGAGCAGTACTTC
TRBV2	TRBJ2-7	.	.	CASSHGLYYEQYF	TGTGCCAGCAGTCACGGACTGTACTACGAGCAGTACTTC
TRBV14	TRBJ1-4	.	.	CASSPRDALIEKLFF	TGTGCCAGCAGCCCCCGGGACGCCCTAATCGAAAAACTGTTTTTT
TRBV19	TRBJ1-5	.	TRBD1	CASSIGTVNQPQHF	TGTGCCAGTAGTATCGGGACAGTTAATCAGCCCCAGCATTTT
TRBV10-1	TRBJ2-7	.	.	CASSEFGFYEQYF	TGCGCCAGCAGTGAGTTTGGATTTTACGAGCAGTACTTC
TRBV11-2	TRBJ1-4	.	.	CASSLFATNEKLFF	TGTGCCAGCAGCTTATTCGCAACTAATGAAAAACTGTTTTTT
TRBV5-4	TRBJ2-7	.	TRBD2	CASSFEGGVREQYF	TGTGCCAGCAGCTTCGAGGGAGGGGTCCGCGAGCAGTACTTC
TRBV7-7	TRBJ1-1	medium-sized	TRBD1	CASSFRTGTEAFF	TGTGCTAGCAGCTTTCGGACAGGCACTGAAGCTTTCTTT
TRBV11-2	TRBJ2-1	.	.	CASSLGISPVPSSYNEQFF	TGTGCCAGCAGCTTAGGCATTTCACCGGTACCCAGCTCCTACAATGAGCAGTTCTTC
TRBV7-2	TRBJ2-7	.	.	CASSLADRSSYEQYF	TGTGCCAGCAGCTTAGCCGACCGGAGCTCCTACGAGCAGTACTTC
TRBV30	TRBJ2-2	.	.	CAWRPRDGPNTGELFF	TGTGCCTGGAGGCCGCGGGACGGGCCGAACACCGGGGAGCTGTTTTTT
TRBV4-3	TRBJ1-6	.	.	CASSPLTGSSPLHF	TGCGCCAGCAGCCCATTAACAGGGAGTTCACCCCTCCACTTT
TRBV18	TRBJ1-2	.	.	CASSPPTPNYGYTF	TGTGCCAGCTCACCGCCCACTCCTAACTATGGCTACACCTTC
TRBV30	TRBJ1-4	.	TRBD1	CAGTGANEKLFF	TGTGCCGGGACAGGGGCTAATGAAAAACTGTTTTTT
TRBV13	TRBJ1-1	.	.	CASSLAQVSTEAFF	TGTGCCAGCAGCTTAGCACAGGTTTCCACTGAAGCTTTCTTT
TRBV7-9	TRBJ2-2	.	.	CASLRKTGELFF	TGTGCCAGCTTAAGAAAGACCGGGGAGCTGTTTTTT
TRBV6-5	TRBJ2-5	.	.	CASLRGETQYF	TGTGCCAGCCTGAGAGGGGAGACCCAGTACTTC
TRBV14	TRBJ1-2	.	TRBD1	CASSQNLRDRGGKANYGYTF	TGTGCCAGCAGCCAAAACCTCCGGGACAGGGGTGGTAAGGCTAACTATGGCTACACCTTC
TRBV2	TRBJ2-7	.	.	CASSEAPITSEQYF	TGTGCCAGCAGTGAAGCCCCCATCACTAGCGAGCAGTACTTC